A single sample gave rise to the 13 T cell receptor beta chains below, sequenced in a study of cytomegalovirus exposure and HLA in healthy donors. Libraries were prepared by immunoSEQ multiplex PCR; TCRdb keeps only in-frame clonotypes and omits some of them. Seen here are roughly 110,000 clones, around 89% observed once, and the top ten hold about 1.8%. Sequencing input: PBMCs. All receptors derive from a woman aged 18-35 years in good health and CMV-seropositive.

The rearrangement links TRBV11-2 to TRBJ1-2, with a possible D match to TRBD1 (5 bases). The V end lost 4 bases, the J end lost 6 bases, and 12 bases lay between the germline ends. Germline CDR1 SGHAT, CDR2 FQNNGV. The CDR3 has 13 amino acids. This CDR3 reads CASSSPRVHGYTF. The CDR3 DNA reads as TGTGCCAGCAGCTCCCCCAGGGTCCATGGCTACACCTTC.

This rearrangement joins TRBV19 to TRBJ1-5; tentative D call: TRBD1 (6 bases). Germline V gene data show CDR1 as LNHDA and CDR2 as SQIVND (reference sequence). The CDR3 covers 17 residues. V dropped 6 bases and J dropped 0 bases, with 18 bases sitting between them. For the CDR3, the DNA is TGTGCCAGTAGAGCCTCGGGACACCTATATAGCAATCAGCCCCAGCATTTT. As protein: CASRASGHLYSNQPQHF.

The CDR3 DNA sequence: TGTGCCAGCTCACCCGGGACTAGCCTTACCTACAATGAGCAGTTCTTC. Protein: CASSPGTSLTYNEQFF. The chain has TRBV18 and TRBJ2-1; 9 positions match TRBD2. This CDR3 has 16 amino acids. Germline values: CDR1 KGHSH, CDR2 LQKENI. After removal of 3 bases from V and 2 bases from J, the junction contained 5 bases not matched to a gene.

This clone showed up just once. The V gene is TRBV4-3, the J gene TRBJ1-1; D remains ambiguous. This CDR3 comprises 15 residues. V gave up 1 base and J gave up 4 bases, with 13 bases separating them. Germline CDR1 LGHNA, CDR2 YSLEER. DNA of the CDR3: TGCGCCAGCAGCCAAGGTGGCTTGGTCACCACTGAAGCTTTCTTT. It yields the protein CASSQGGLVTTEAFF.

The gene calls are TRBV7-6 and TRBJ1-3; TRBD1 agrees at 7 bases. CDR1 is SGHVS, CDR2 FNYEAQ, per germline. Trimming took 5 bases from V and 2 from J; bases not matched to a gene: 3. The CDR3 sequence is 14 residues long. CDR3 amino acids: CASSVTGTGNTIYF. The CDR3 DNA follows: TGTGCCAGCAGCGTGACAGGGACTGGAAACACCATATATTTT.

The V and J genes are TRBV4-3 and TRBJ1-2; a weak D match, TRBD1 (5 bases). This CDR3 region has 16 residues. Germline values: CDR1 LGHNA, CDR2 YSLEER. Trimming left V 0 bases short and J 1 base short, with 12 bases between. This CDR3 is CASSQDGDWINYGYTF. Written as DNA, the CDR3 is TGCGCCAGCAGCCAAGATGGGGACTGGATTAACTATGGCTACACCTTC.

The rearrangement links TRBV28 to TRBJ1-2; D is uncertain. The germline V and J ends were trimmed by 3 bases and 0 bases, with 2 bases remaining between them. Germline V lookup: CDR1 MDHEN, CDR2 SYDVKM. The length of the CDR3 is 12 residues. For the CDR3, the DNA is TGTGCCAGCAGTTTCACTAACTATGGCTACACCTTC. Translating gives CASSFTNYGYTF.

The CDR3 spells CASQYAGTGLYEQYV. The CDR3 region has the DNA TGTGCCAGCCAATACGCGGGGACGGGACTTTACGAGCAGTACGTC. The chain employs TRBV19 and TRBJ2-7; TRBD2 is a possible D gene (6 bases). CDR3 length: 15 residues. V gave up 9 bases and J gave up 4 bases, with 22 bases separating them. Germline assignment: CDR1 LNHDA and CDR2 SQIVND (reference sequence).

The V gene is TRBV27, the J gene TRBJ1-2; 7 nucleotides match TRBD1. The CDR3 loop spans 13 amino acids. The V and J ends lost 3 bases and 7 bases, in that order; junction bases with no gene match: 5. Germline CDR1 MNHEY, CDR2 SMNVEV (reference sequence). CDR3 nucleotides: TGTGCCAGCAGTTTTACCCAGGGGGGTGGCTACACCTTC. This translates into CASSFTQGGGYTF.

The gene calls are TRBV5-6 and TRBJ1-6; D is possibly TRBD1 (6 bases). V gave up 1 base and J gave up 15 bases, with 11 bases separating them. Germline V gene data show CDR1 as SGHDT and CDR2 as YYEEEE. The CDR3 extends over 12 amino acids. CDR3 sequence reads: CASSLRRGDLHF. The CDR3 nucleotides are TGTGCCAGCAGCTTGCGCAGGGGCGACCTCCACTTT.

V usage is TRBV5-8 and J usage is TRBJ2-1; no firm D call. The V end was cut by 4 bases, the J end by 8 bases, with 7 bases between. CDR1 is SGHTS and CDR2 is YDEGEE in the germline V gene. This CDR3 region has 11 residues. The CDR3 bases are TGTGCCAGCAGCCCCAGTTATGAGCAGTTCTTC. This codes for CASSPSYEQFF. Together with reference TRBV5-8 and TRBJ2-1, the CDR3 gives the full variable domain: EAGVTQSPTHLIKTRGQQATLRCSPISGHTSVYWYQQALGLGLQFLLWYDEGEERNRGNFPPRFSGRQFPNYSSELNVNALELEDSALYLCASSPSYEQFFGPGTRLTVL.

DNA for the CDR3: TGTGCCAGCAGGCCGGCGGGTATAAGAAACGAGCAGTACTTC. It translates to CASRPAGIRNEQYF. The J gene is TRBJ2-7, the V gene TRBV7-9; TRBD2 is a possible D gene (5 bases). The CDR3 runs to 14 residues. Germline V lookup: CDR1 SEHNR, CDR2 FQNEAQ (reference sequence). V was trimmed by 6 bases and J by 5 bases, leaving 17 bases between them.

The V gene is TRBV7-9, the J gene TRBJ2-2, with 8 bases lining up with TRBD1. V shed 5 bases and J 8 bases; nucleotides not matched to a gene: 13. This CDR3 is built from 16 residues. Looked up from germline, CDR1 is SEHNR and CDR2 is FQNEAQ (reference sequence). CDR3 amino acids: CASSEYSGQVRGELFF. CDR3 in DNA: TGTGCCAGCAGCGAATACTCGGGACAGGTGCGGGGGGAGCTGTTTTTT.